Listed below are T cell receptor beta chains from one sample, sequenced in a study of shared clonotypes between healthy human individuals. TCRdb's table, derived via immunoSEQ multiplex PCR, lists solely in-frame clones and lacks some. The table lists fewer than 850,000 clones, 90% to 98% of them singletons. Sequencing was carried out using naive CD8+ T cells sorted from blood. These receptors were collected from a man aged 25-45 years in good health. The CDR3 runs from the conserved cysteine through the conserved F or W. The D gene is left open where the match is weak. Some rows have no size entry. The others give once, few or many, or a class for an expanded clone.

NA	TRBJ1-1	NA	TRBV29-1	TGCAGCGTTCCGGGGGCGACGAACACTGAAGCTTTCTTT	CSVPGATNTEAFF
TRBD2	TRBJ2-5	NA	TRBV5-5	TGTGCCAGCAGCTTGACTAGCGGGCTCCAAGAGACCCAGTACTTC	CASSLTSGLQETQYF
TRBD1	TRBJ1-1	NA	TRBV11-2	TGTGCCAGCAGCTTCACAGGGGAGGACACTGAAGCTTTCTTT	CASSFTGEDTEAFF
NA	TRBJ1-2	NA	TRBV7-2	TGTGCCAGCAGCTCCGACAGGTACCGAGGCTACACCTTC	CASSSDRYRGYTF
NA	TRBJ2-7	NA	TRBV29-1	TGCAGCGTTGAGGTCAGGAACTACGAGCAGTACTTC	CSVEVRNYEQYF
NA	TRBJ2-7	once	TRBV27	TGTGCCAGCAGCCCCGGCAACGAGCAGTACTTC	CASSPGNEQYF
TRBD1	TRBJ1-2	few	TRBV7-2	TGTGCCAGCAGCCCCCGGGACAGGTCCCGAAACTATGGCTACACCTTC	CASSPRDRSRNYGYTF
NA	TRBJ2-7	NA	TRBV7-6	TGTGCCAGCAGCTTAGAGGCAGCTAACTCCTACGAGCAGTACTTC	CASSLEAANSYEQYF
TRBD2	TRBJ2-3	NA	TRBV14	TGTGCCAGCAGCCATGACCCTAGCGGGGCTATCACAGATACGCAGTATTTT	CASSHDPSGAITDTQYF
NA	TRBJ2-7	NA	TRBV5-5	TGTGCCAGCAGCTTGTTTAGTAGCGCCTACGAGCAGTACTTC	CASSLFSSAYEQYF
NA	TRBJ1-1	once	TRBV19	TGTGCCAGTAGTATAGACGAAGTCGGGAACACTGAAGCTTTCTTT	CASSIDEVGNTEAFF